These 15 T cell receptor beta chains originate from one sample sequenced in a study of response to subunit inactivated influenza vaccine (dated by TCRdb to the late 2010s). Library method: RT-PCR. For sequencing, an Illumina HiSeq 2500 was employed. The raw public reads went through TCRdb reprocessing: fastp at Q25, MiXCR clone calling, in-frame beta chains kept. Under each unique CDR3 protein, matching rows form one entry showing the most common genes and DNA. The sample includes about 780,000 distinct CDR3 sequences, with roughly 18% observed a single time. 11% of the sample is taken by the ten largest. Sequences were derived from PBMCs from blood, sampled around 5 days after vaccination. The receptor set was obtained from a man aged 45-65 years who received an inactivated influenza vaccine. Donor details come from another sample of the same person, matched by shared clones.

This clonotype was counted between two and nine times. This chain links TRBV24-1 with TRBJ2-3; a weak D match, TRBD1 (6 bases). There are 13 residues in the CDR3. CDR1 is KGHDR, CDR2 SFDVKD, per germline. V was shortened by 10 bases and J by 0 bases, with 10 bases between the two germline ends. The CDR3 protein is CATGAPSTDTQYF. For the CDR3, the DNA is TGTGCCACGGGGGCTCCCAGCACAGATACGCAGTATTTT.

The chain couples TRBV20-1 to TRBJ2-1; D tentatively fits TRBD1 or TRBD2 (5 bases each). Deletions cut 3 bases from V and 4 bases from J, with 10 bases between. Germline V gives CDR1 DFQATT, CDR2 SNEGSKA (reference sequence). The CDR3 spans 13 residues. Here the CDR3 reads CSASGTDYNEQFF. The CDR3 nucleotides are TGCAGTGCTAGTGGGACGGATTACAATGAGCAGTTCTTC.

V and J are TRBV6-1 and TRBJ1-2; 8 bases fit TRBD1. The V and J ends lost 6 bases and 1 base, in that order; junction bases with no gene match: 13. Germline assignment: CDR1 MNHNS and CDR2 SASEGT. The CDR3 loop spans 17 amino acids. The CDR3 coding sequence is TGTGCCAGCAGGGTGGGGACAGGCTACCAGATTAACTATGGCTACACCTTC. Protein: CASRVGTGYQINYGYTF.

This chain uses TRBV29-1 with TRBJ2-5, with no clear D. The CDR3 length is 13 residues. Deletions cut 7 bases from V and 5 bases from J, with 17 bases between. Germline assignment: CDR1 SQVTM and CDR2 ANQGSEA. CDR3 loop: CSALLGTKETQYF. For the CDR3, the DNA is TGCAGCGCCCTCCTAGGAACTAAGGAGACCCAGTACTTC.

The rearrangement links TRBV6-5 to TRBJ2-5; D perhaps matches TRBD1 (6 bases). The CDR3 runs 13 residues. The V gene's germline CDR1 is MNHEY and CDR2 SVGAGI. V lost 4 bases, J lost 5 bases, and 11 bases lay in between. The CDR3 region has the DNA TGTGCCAGCAGTTGGGGGCGGCGGGAGACCCAGTACTTC. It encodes CASSWGRRETQYF.

The CDR3 bases are TGTGCCAGCAGCTTGCGATGGGGCGAGAATCAGCCCCAGCATTTT. Its translation: CASSLRWGENQPQHF. The rearrangement links TRBV5-8 to TRBJ1-5; the D gene is possibly TRBD1 (5 bases). Per germline, CDR1 SGHTS and CDR2 YDEGEE. V lost 1 base and J lost 4, with 12 bases in between. The length of the CDR3 is 15 residues.

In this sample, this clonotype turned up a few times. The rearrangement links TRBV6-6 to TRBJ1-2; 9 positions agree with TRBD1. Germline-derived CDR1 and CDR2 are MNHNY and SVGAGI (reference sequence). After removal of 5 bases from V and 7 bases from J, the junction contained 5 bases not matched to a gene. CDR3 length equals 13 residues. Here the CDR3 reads CASSPGTGFGYTF. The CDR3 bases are TGTGCCAGCAGTCCGGGGACAGGGTTTGGCTACACCTTC.

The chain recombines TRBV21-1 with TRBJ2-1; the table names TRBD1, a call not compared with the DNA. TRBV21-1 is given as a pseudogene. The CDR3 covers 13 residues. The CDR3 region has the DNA TGTGCCAGCAGGGGACAGGTGGATAATGAGCAGTTCTTC. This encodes CASRGQVDNEQFF.

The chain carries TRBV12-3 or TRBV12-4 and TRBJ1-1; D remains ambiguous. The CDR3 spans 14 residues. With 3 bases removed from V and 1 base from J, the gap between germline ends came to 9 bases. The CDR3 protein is CASSLLRSNTEAFF. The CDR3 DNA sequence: TGTGCCAGCAGTTTGCTCCGGTCGAACACTGAAGCTTTCTTT.

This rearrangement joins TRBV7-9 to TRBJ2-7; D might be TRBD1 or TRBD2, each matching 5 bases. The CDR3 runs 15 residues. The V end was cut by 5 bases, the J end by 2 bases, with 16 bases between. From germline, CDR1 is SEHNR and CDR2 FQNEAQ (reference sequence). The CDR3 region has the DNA TGTGCCAGCAGCCAAAGGGACGGAACTACCTACGAGCAGTACTTC. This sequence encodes CASSQRDGTTYEQYF.

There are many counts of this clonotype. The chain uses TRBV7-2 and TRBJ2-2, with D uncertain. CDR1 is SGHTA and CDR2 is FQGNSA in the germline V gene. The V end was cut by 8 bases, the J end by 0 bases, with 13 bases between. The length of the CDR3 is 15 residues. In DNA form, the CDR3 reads TGTGCCAGCCAGGAAGGCCGCCCGAACACCGGGGAGCTGTTTTTT. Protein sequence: CASQEGRPNTGELFF.

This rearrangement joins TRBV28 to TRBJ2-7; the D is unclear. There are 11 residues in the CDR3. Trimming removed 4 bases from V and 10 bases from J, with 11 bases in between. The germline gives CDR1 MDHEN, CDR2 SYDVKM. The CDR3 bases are TGTGCCAGCAGTTCTCTAGGTATCCAGTACTTC. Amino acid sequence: CASSSLGIQYF.

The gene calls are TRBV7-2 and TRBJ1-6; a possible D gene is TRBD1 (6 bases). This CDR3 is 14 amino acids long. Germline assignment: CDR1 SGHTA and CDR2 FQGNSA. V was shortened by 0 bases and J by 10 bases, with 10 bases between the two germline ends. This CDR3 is CASSLALTGSPLHF. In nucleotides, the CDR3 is TGTGCCAGCAGCTTAGCCCTAACAGGGTCACCCCTCCACTTT.

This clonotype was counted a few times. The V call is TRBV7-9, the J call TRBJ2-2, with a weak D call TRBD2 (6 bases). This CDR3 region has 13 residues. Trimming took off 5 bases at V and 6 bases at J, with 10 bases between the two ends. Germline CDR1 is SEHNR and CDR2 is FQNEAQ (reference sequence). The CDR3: CASSARDSGELFF. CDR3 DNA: TGTGCCAGCAGCGCGCGGGACTCCGGGGAGCTGTTTTTT.

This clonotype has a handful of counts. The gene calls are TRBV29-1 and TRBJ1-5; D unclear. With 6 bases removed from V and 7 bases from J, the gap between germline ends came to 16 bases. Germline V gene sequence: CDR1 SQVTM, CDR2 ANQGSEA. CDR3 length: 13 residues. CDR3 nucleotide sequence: TGCAGCGTCTCGGACGCACCTGGGCAGCCCCAGCATTTT. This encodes CSVSDAPGQPQHF.